A single sample is the source of the 5 T cell receptor beta chains below, sequenced in a study of control samples from healthy donors and cancer patients (dated by TCRdb to the early 2020s). Library generation was performed with the immunoSEQ multiplex PCR assay. TCRdb took this table from immuneACCESS and kept in-frame rearrangements with V and J called. Such tables lack part of the clones; where checked against another copy, unresolved V genes explain under half of the gap, and the rest is unexplained. The table for this sample lists 150,000 or so clones; roughly 94% of them were counted only once. Of the sample, approximately 15% falls within the top ten clones. Material: PBMCs. These receptors were taken from a man aged 55-75 years with colorectal cancer.

V gene TRBV19 combines with J gene TRBJ2-7; D is unresolved. Germline loops: CDR1 LNHDA, CDR2 SQIVND (reference sequence). This CDR3 comprises 14 residues. Trimming took off 7 bases at V and 2 bases at J, with 15 bases between the two ends. The CDR3 reads CASKRMINAYEQYF. The CDR3 DNA sequence: TGTGCCAGTAAAAGGATGATTAATGCCTACGAGCAGTACTTC.

CDR3 protein: CASSWTPLQSYEQYF. CDR3 coding DNA: TGCGCCAGCAGCTGGACCCCACTTCAGTCCTACGAGCAGTACTTC. The chain has TRBV5-1 and TRBJ2-7; D is unresolved. Looked up from germline, CDR1 is SGHRS and CDR2 is YFSETQ. The V gene lost 3 bases and the J gene lost 1 base, with 14 bases spanning the gap. CDR3 length equals 15 residues.

The chain joins TRBV5-6 to TRBJ1-2, with D maybe TRBD1 (5 bases). The CDR3 is 15 amino acids. Germline assignment: CDR1 SGHDT and CDR2 YYEEEE. Trimming removed 4 bases from V and 4 bases from J, with 17 bases in between. This chain's CDR3 is CASSVGHMSLYGYTF. CDR3 coding DNA: TGTGCCAGCAGCGTAGGACACATGTCCCTCTATGGCTACACCTTC. Full variable domain (remainder filled in from reference TRBV5-6 and TRBJ1-2): DAGVTQSPTHLIKTRGQQVTLRCSPKSGHDTVSWYQQALGQGPQFIFQYYEEEERQRGNFPDRFSGHQFPNYSSELNVNALLLGDSALYLCASSVGHMSLYGYTFGSGTRLTVV.

The rearrangement joins TRBV27 to TRBJ2-3, with 11 bases matching TRBD2. The V gene end was trimmed by 8 bases and the J gene end by 5 bases; junction bases not matched to a gene: 9. Germline V CDR1 and CDR2: MNHEY, SMNVEV (reference sequence). This CDR3 has 15 residues. Here the CDR3 reads CASRIAGGQGDTQYF. CDR3 coding DNA: TGTGCCAGCCGAATAGCGGGGGGGCAGGGAGATACGCAGTATTTT.

This clone occurred once. The rearrangement joins TRBV25-1 to TRBJ2-7; D is perhaps TRBD1 (6 bases). The germline V and J ends were trimmed by 5 bases and 2 bases, with 19 bases remaining between them. The CDR3 has 16 amino acids. Germline V gene data show CDR1 as MGHDK and CDR2 as SYGVNS. CDR3 protein: CASSSPGTWATYEQYF. CDR3 coding DNA: TGTGCCAGCAGTTCCCCCGGGACATGGGCCACCTACGAGCAGTACTTC.